The rows below give T cell receptor beta chains drawn from one sample of a study of T cell responses to AZD1222 COVID-19 vaccine. The data were produced by immunoSEQ multiplex PCR, yet TCRdb's version contains in-frame clones alone and is incomplete. Of approximately 140,000 clones listed, 92% are singletons. The specimen comprised peripheral blood, sampled 28 days after the second AZD1222 dose. All receptors derive from an adult who received the AZD1222 COVID-19 vaccine. CDR3s include the opening cysteine and the closing phenylalanine or tryptophan. A D gene is named only where the DNA matches it firmly. Clone size is shown for a subset of rows, as once, few, many or a class of expanded clone.

D gene	V gene	J gene	clone size	CDR3 DNA	CDR3 protein
-	TRBV27	TRBJ2-1	once	TGTGCCAGCAGTTTGGGCCCTTCGAATGAGCAGTTCTTC	CASSLGPSNEQFF
-	TRBV12-5	TRBJ2-7	-	TGTGCTAGTGGTCTGGACAGCTCCTACGAGCAGTACTTC	CASGLDSSYEQYF
-	TRBV7-9	TRBJ2-1	-	TGTGCCAGCAGCCAAACAGGGAGCTCCTACAATGAGCAGTTCTTC	CASSQTGSSYNEQFF
TRBD2	TRBV5-1	TRBJ2-3	-	TGCGCCAGCACCCTTTTGGGGAGGGGCACAGATACGCAGTATTTT	CASTLLGRGTDTQYF
-	TRBV4-3	TRBJ2-6	-	TGCGCCAGCAGCCAAGAGATATTAGGCTCTGGGGCCAACGTCCTGACTTTC	CASSQEILGSGANVLTF
TRBD1	TRBV3-1/TRBV3-2	TRBJ1-6	-	TGTGCCAGCAGCCAAGCTGGGACAGGGGACTATAATTCACCCCTCCACTTT	CASSQAGTGDYNSPLHF
TRBD1	TRBV14	TRBJ1-3	-	TGTGCCAGCAGACCGACAGGGGCTGGAAACACCATATATTTT	CASRPTGAGNTIYF
TRBD1	TRBV19	TRBJ2-3	-	TGTGCCAGTAGTGCTCCGGGACAGGCTGGCACAGATACGCAGTATTTT	CASSAPGQAGTDTQYF
-	TRBV18	TRBJ2-6	-	TGTGCCAGCACCCGGGGCTCAACAAGCGTCCTGACTTTC	CASTRGSTSVLTF
-	TRBV6-6	TRBJ1-1	-	TGTGCCAGCAGTCTAGAGATGAACACTGAAGCTTTCTTT	CASSLEMNTEAFF
TRBD2	TRBV7-3	TRBJ2-5	few	TGTGCCAGCAGCCTACTAGCGGGAGAGACCCAGTACTTC	CASSLLAGETQYF
TRBD1	TRBV5-8	TRBJ1-5	-	TGTGCCAGCAGCTTGGCCTTCGGGGGCAGGGGGAGTCAGCCCCAGCATTTT	CASSLAFGGRGSQPQHF
TRBD1	TRBV7-2	TRBJ2-4	-	TGTGCCAGCAGCTTAATGGGACAGGGGCTCAACATTCAGTACTTC	CASSLMGQGLNIQYF
-	TRBV7-2	TRBJ2-7	-	TGTGCCAGCACCGGAGGCGGGGGCATCGGCGAGCAGTACTTC	CASTGGGGIGEQYF
TRBD2	TRBV7-3	TRBJ2-5	-	TGTGCCAGCAGCTTAAATGGCGGGGGGGCCGGAGAGACCCAGTACTTC	CASSLNGGGAGETQYF
-	TRBV27	TRBJ1-5	-	TGTGCCAGCAGTTTAGTACAGGGTACAAATCAGCCCCAGCATTTT	CASSLVQGTNQPQHF
TRBD1	TRBV12-3/TRBV12-4	TRBJ2-7	-	TGTGCCAGCACCCAGACAGGGGCCGAGCAGTACTTC	CASTQTGAEQYF
-	TRBV21-1	TRBJ1-3	-	TGTGCCAGCAGCAGGGACAGGGGGCTTCGTTTTTCTGGAAACACCATATATTTT	CASSRDRGLRFSGNTIYF
-	TRBV6-2/TRBV6-3	TRBJ2-7	-	TGTGCCAGCAGTTACTCATCGCGGGTCACCTACGAGCAGTACTTC	CASSYSSRVTYEQYF
-	TRBV4-3	TRBJ2-7	-	TGCGCCAGCAGCCCTGGGGCCAACGAGCAGTACTTC	CASSPGANEQYF
-	TRBV5-1	TRBJ2-2	few	TGCGCCAGCAGCTACACCCTAATTAACCCCGGGGAGCTGTTTTTT	CASSYTLINPGELFF
-	TRBV2	TRBJ1-6	-	TGTGCCAGCAGGTCCCGGGGCTCCTATAATTCACCCCTCCACTTT	CASRSRGSYNSPLHF
-	TRBV29-1	TRBJ1-4	-	TGCAGCTGCGGGGACCCTCCAACTAATGAAAAACTGTTTTTT	CSCGDPPTNEKLFF
TRBD1	TRBV10-3	TRBJ1-2	-	TGTGCCATCAGTGAGTCTGGGGGCAGGGGGACCTCAAACTATGGCTACACCTTC	CAISESGGRGTSNYGYTF
-	TRBV18	TRBJ2-7	-	TGTGCCAGCTCACCGACGACTAACTCCTACGAGCAGTACTTC	CASSPTTNSYEQYF
-	TRBV24-1	TRBJ2-2	-	TGTGCCACCAGTGCACAGGGTGCCACCGGGGAGCTGTTTTTT	CATSAQGATGELFF
TRBD2	TRBV28	TRBJ2-7	-	TGTGCCAGCAGTTTGGGACTAGTCTCCTACGAGCAGTACTTC	CASSLGLVSYEQYF
-	TRBV5-1	TRBJ2-7	-	TGCGCCAGTCAGGGGCTAGCATCCTACGAGCAGTACTTC	CASQGLASYEQYF
TRBD1	TRBV5-1	TRBJ1-6	-	TGCGCCAGCAGCTCTGGGACAGGGGTGGATTCACCCCTCCACTTT	CASSSGTGVDSPLHF
-	TRBV10-3	TRBJ2-7	-	TGTGCCATCAGGGCCAAAATTGGTGGCGGGGTCTACGAGCAGTACTTC	CAIRAKIGGGVYEQYF
TRBD1	TRBV7-3	TRBJ2-1	-	TGTGCCAGCAGCTTAATGGGGACAGTATCCTACAATGAGCAGTTCTTC	CASSLMGTVSYNEQFF
TRBD2	TRBV6-5	TRBJ2-7	-	TGTGCCAGCAGTTCGCGGGGGGGCGGCACCTACGAGCAGTACTTC	CASSSRGGGTYEQYF
-	TRBV2	TRBJ1-1	-	TGTGCCAGGCTAAGGGGATCCGCTGAAGCTTTCTTT	CARLRGSAEAFF
-	TRBV19	TRBJ2-1	-	TGTGCCAGTACCGGGTGGAGCTCCTACAATGAGCAGTTCTTC	CASTGWSSYNEQFF